This T cell receptor beta chain was sequenced for a study of blood T cell repertoires in COVID-19. About the study: Nucleic acid was either cDNA or gDNA, and it came from T cells, B-cell-depleted T cells, or PBMCs.

This clone came up once. Germline trimming cut 0 bases from V and 4 bases from J; bases unmatched to any gene: 12. The CDR3 totals 17 residues. CDR1 is LGHNA, CDR2 YNFKEQ, per germline. How the authors handled the data: Nucleated cell number was recorded as an estimate derived from reference gene primer amplification. Repertoires were generated with immunoSEQ multiplex PCR, while TCRdb's copy carries only in-frame clones and drops some. D and trimming were read from the DNA, whereas the V and J calls and clone size are those reported in that table. The table records roughly 150,000 clones, around 85% of them present only once.

This clonotype was sampled from a woman in her sixties or seventies with acute or convalescent COVID-19. The chain is built from TRBV4-2 and TRBJ2-7; 7 bases agree with TRBD1. Sample: peripheral blood. The DNA of the CDR3 is TGTGCCAGCAGCCAAGATGTTTGGGACAGCCTAGAATACGAGCAGTACTTC. Its translation: CASSQDVWDSLEYEQYF.